The entry that follows covers one TCR beta chain sequence. This CDR3 has 13 amino acids. CDR1 is SGHKS and CDR2 is YYEKEE in the germline V gene (reference sequence). The V and J ends lost 1 base and 7 bases respectively, with 11 bases between them. This sample was taken from a study of blood T cell repertoires in COVID-19. Overall study: The study drew acute and convalescent COVID-19 samples from the United States, Italy and Spain.

The method was immunoSEQ multiplex PCR; TCRdb's version includes in-frame clones alone and lacks a portion of them. The data show about 440,000 clones, with 80% to 90% seen just once and 4% to 5.5% held by the top ten. The chain joins TRBV5-5 to TRBJ1-1; D call uncertain. The sequenced sample was peripheral blood. The source is a young woman with acute or convalescent COVID-19. This CDR3 is CASSLPQGLEAFF. The CDR3 DNA reads TGTGCCAGCAGCTTGCCCCAAGGACTTGAAGCTTTCTTT.